These 3 T cell receptor beta chains share one sample of origin, sequenced in a study of T-cell reconstitution after alpha-beta-depleted transplantation in children. Unique molecular identifiers tagged the TCRbeta library. One entry per CDR3 protein, called by TCRdb with MiXCR from the PCR reads. Here the sample spans a few hundred thousand distinct CDR3 sequences, about a tenth being singletons. The material sequenced was PBMCs from the stem cell graft donor, taken from the stem cell graft. These receptors came from a human donor who donated a stem cell graft to a child with acute lymphoblastic leukemia.

This clonotype was seen more than once but under ten times. The chain uses TRBV3-1 and TRBJ1-1, with D maybe TRBD1 (6 bases). The length of the CDR3 is 14 residues. V dropped 1 base and J dropped 5 bases, with 11 bases sitting between them. The germline CDR1 and CDR2 sequences are LGHDT and YNNKEL (reference sequence). CDR3 protein: CASSQVGGRTEAFF. CDR3 sequence (DNA): TGTGCCAGCAGCCAAGTGGGGGGGCGGACTGAAGCTTTCTTT. Supplemented by reference TRBV3-1 and TRBJ1-1, the full variable domain reads DTAVSQTPKYLVTQMGNDKSIKCEQNLGHDTMYWYKQDSKKFLKIMFSYNNKELIINETVPNRFSPKSPDKAHLNLHINSLELGDSAVYFCASSQVGGRTEAFFGQGTRLTVV.

The chain uses TRBV4-1 and TRBJ2-3; 11 bases match TRBD2. V lost 4 bases, J lost 3 bases, and 18 bases stayed unmatched. Per the germline V gene, CDR1 is MGHRA and CDR2 is YSYEKL. The CDR3 has 20 amino acids. CDR3 residues: CASSRDRGLAAPRPTDTQYF. For the CDR3, the DNA is TGCGCCAGCAGCCGGGATAGGGGACTAGCGGCCCCTAGACCTACAGATACGCAGTATTTT.

The rearrangement links TRBV7-9 to TRBJ2-3; possibly TRBD1 or TRBD2 for D (5 bases each). V lost 4 bases to trimming and J lost 2 bases, with 16 bases between them. This CDR3 is 16 amino acids long. Germline V gives CDR1 SEHNR, CDR2 FQNEAQ (reference sequence). In DNA form, the CDR3 reads TGTGCCAGCAGCTACGGGACCGGGTCCCCCACAGATACGCAGTATTTT. This sequence encodes CASSYGTGSPTDTQYF.